In its sample, the clone carrying this T cell receptor (beta chain) was seen a few times. The sample belongs to a study of early T cells in non-severe SARS-CoV-2 infection. Across the whole study: Chains from this unsorted whole-blood bulk RNA could not be paired.

The protocol attached unique molecular identifiers to individual cDNA molecules. One entry per CDR3 protein, called by TCRdb with MiXCR from the 5' RACE reads. The sample consists of roughly 100,000 distinct CDR3 sequences, approximately 13% of them appearing once. Germline CDR1 reads SNHLY; CDR2 reads FYNNEI. This CDR3 is built from 13 residues. Trimming cost V 8 bases and J 4 bases, with 12 bases left between them. Sequencing used whole blood. The receptor's source is an adult who was a healthcare worker with PCR-confirmed SARS-CoV-2 infection or an uninfected control (not recorded which). This sequence joins TRBV2 and TRBJ2-1, with a possible D match to TRBD1 (6 bases). Here the CDR3 DNA reads TGTGCCAGCCGCCCAACAGGGTACAATGAGCAGTTCTTC. It encodes CASRPTGYNEQFF.